The next 5 T cell receptor beta chains were all read from a single sample in a study of control samples from healthy donors and cancer patients. Clones were read by immunoSEQ multiplex PCR, and TCRdb kept only the in-frame ones, dropping some. This sample has 160,000 or so clones, with nearly 96% found just once. The sample comprised blood. The receptors come from a woman aged 30 to 39 in good health.

J is TRBJ2-6 and V is TRBV7-2, with 11 positions matching TRBD1. V trimming: 5 bases; J trimming: 4 bases; junction bases outside the gene matches: 4. CDR1 SGHTA and CDR2 FQGNSA come from the germline V gene. This CDR3 contains 16 residues. The CDR3 sequence is CASSRTGGFGANVLTF. CDR3 DNA sequence: TGTGCCAGCAGCAGGACAGGGGGCTTCGGGGCCAACGTCCTGACTTTC.

V is TRBV30 and J is TRBJ1-6; 7 nucleotides agree with TRBD1. Germline CDR1 reads GTSNPN; CDR2 reads SVGIG (reference sequence). The CDR3 length is 17 residues. Trimming took 2 bases from V and 1 from J; bases not matched to a gene: 8. The CDR3 DNA reads as TGTGCCTGGAGTCACCGAGAGGGGGCTTCCTATAATTCACCCCTCCACTTT. Residues: CAWSHREGASYNSPLHF.

V is TRBV30 and J is TRBJ2-7; tentatively, D is TRBD2 (5 bases). The CDR3 totals 11 residues. The V and J ends lost 5 bases and 1 base respectively, with 6 bases between them. Germline V CDR1 and CDR2: GTSNPN, SVGIG (reference sequence). The DNA for the CDR3 is TGTGCCTGGCGGGGTTCCTACGAGCAGTACTTC. Translated, it gives CAWRGSYEQYF. The entire variable domain, with the rest obtained from reference TRBV30 and TRBJ2-7, is as follows: SQTIHQWPATLVQPVGSPLSLECTVEGTSNPNLYWYRQAAGRGLQLLFYSVGIGQISSEVPQNLSASRPQDRQFILSSKKLLLSDSGFYLCAWRGSYEQYFGPGTRLTVT.

The rearrangement uses TRBV18 and TRBJ2-7, with 10 positions matching TRBD2. In germline, CDR1 is KGHSH, CDR2 LQKENI. This CDR3 contains 15 residues. With 3 bases clipped from V and 3 bases from J, the junction kept 5 bases outside the gene matches. As DNA, the CDR3 is TGTGCCAGCTCACCGTCGGGACTAGCGAGCTACGAGCAGTACTTC. Amino acids: CASSPSGLASYEQYF.

This clone was recorded only once. CDR3 region: CASSQERHSPQHF. Written as DNA, the CDR3 is TGTGCCAGCAGCCAAGAGAGGCATTCCCCCCAGCATTTT. The chain joins TRBV4-2 to TRBJ1-5; D remains unclear. In germline, CDR1 is LGHNA, CDR2 YNFKEQ. The CDR3 covers 13 residues. The ends were cut back, 0 bases at V and 10 bases at J, with 10 bases in the middle.